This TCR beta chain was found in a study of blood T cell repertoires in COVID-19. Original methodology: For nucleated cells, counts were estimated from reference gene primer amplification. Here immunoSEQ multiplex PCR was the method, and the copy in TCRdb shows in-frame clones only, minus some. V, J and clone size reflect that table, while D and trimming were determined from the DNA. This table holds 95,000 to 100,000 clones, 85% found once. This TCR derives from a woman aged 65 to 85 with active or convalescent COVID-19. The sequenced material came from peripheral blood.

The CDR3 DNA reads as TGTGCCAGCAGTTCCTACAGGGCCTACGAGCAGTACTTC. Amino acids: CASSSYRAYEQYF. This rearrangement joins TRBV28 to TRBJ2-7, with D perhaps matching TRBD1 (6 bases). There are 13 residues in the CDR3. Germline V CDR1 and CDR2: MDHEN, SYDVKM. V lost 4 bases to trimming and J lost 2 bases, with 9 bases between them.